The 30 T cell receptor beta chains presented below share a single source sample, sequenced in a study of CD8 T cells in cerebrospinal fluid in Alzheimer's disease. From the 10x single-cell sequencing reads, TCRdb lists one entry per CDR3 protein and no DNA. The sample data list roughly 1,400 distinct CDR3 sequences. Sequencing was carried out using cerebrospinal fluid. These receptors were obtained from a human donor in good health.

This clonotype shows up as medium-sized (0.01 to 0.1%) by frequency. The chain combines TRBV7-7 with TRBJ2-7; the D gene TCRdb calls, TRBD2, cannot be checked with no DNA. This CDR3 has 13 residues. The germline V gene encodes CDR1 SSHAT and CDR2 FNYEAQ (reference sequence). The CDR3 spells CASSLGGEGEQYF.

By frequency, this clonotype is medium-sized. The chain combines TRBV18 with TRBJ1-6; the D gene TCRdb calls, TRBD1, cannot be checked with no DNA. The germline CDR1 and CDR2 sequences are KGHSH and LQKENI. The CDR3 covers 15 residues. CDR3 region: CASSRQGETNSPLHF.

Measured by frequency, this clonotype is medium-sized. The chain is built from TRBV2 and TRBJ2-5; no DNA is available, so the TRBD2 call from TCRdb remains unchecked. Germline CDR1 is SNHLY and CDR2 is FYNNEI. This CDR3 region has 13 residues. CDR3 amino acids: CASTPPGGETQYF.

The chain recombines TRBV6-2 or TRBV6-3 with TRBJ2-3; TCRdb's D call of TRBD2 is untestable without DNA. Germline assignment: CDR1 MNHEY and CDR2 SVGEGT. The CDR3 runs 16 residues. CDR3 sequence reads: CASSFSSRGGSDTQYF.

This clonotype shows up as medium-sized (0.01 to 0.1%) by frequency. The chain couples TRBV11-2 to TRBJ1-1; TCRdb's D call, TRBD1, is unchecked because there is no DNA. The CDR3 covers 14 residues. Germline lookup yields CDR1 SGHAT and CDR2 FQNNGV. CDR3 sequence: CASSLDGQYTEAFF.

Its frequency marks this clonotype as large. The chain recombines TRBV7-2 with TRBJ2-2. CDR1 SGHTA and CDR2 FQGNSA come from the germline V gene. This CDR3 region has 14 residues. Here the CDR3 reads CASSLVRATGELFF.

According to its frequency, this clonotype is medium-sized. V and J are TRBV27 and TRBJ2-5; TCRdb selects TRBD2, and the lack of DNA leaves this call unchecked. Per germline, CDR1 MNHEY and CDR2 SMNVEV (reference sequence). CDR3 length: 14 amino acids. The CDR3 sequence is CASKGSGRAETQYF.

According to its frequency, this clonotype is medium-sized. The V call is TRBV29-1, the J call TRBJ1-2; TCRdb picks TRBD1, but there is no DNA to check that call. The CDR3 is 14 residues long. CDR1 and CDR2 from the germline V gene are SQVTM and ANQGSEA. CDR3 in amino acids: CSVEDGTGGYGYTF.

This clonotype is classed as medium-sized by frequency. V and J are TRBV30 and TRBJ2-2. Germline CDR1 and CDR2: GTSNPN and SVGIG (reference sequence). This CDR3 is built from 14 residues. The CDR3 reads CAWSVGLDSGELFF.

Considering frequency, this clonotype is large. CDR3 sequence reads: CASSFHSAQASTDTQYF. This chain uses TRBV27 with TRBJ2-3; TCRdb reports TRBD2, a call that lacks DNA to check it against. The length of the CDR3 is 17 residues. Germline V CDR1 and CDR2: MNHEY, SMNVEV (reference sequence).

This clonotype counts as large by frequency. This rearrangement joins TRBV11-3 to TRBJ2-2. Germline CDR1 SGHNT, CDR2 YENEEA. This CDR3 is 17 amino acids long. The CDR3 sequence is CASSPTAGSANTGELFF.

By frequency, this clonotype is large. The CDR3 region is CASSPRGGGQFF. The genes are TRBV27 and TRBJ2-1; TCRdb outputs TRBD2, but without DNA this stays unchecked. The germline gives CDR1 MNHEY, CDR2 SMNVEV (reference sequence). The CDR3 extends over 12 amino acids.

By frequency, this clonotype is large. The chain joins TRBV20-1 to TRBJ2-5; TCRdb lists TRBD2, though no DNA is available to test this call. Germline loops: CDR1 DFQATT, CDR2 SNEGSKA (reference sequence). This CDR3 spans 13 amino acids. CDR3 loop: CSNSGGGRETQYF.

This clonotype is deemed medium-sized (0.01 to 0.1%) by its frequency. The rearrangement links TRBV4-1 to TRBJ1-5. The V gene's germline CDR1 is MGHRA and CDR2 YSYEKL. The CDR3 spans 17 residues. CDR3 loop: CASSPRAREYSNQPQHF.

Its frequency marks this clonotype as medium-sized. The chain's CDR3 is CASSPRVIGNQPQHF. J is TRBJ1-5 and V is TRBV2; TCRdb's assignment of TRBD1 cannot be checked, as there is no DNA. Germline-derived CDR1 and CDR2 are SNHLY and FYNNEI. This CDR3 is built from 15 residues.

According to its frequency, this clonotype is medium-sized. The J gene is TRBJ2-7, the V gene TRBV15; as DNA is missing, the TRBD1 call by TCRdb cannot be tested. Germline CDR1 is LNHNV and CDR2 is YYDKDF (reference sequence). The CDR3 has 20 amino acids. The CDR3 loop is CATSRGHGDRENTITYEQYF. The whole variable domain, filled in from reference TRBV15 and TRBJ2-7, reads DAMVIQNPRYQVTQFGKPVTLSCSQTLNHNVMYWYQQKSSQAPKLLFHYYDKDFNNEADTPDNFQSRRPNTSFCFLDIRSPGLGDTAMYLCATSRGHGDRENTITYEQYFGPGTRLTVT.

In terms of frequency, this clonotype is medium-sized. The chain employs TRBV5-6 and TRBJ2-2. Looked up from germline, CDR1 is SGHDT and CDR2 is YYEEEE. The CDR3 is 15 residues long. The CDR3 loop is CASSLGGTNTGELFF. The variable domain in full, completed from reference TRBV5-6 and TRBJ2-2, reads DAGVTQSPTHLIKTRGQQVTLRCSPKSGHDTVSWYQQALGQGPQFIFQYYEEEERQRGNFPDRFSGHQFPNYSSELNVNALLLGDSALYLCASSLGGTNTGELFFGEGSRLTVL.

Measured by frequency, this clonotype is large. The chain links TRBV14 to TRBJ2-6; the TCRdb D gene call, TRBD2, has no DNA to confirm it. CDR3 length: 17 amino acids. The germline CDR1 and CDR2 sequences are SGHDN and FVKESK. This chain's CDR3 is CASSTLPTGPGANVLTF.

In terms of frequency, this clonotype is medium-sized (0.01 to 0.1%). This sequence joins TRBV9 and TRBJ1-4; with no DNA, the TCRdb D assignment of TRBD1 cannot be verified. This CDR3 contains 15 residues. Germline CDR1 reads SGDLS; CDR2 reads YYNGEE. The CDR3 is CASSPQDVKDEKLFF.

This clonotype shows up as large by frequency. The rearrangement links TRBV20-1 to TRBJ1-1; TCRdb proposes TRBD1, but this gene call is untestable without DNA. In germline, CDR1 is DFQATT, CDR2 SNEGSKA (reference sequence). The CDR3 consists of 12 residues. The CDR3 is CSARYTGEVAFF.

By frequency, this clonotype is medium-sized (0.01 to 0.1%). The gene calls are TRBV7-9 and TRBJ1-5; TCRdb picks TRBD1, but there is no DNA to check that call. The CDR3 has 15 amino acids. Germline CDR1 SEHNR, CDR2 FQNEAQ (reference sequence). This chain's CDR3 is CASSGEGHSNQPQHF. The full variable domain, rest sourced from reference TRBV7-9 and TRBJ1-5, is DTGVSQNPRHKITKRGQNVTFRCDPISEHNRLYWYRQTLGQGPEFLTYFQNEAQLEKSRLLSDRFSAERPKGSFSTLEIQRTEQGDSAMYLCASSGEGHSNQPQHFGDGTRLSIL.

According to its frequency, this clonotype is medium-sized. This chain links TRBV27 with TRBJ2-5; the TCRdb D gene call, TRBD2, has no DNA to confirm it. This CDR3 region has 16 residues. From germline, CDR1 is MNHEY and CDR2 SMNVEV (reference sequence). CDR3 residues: CASRAWVAGGLETQYF.

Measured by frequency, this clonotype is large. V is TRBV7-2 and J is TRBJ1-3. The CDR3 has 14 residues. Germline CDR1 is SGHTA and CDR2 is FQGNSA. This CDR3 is CASSFTGSGNTIYF.

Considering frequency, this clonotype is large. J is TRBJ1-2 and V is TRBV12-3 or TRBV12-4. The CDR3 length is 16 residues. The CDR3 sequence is CASSLLLEFRNYGYTF.

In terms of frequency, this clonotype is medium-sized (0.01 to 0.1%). CDR3 protein: CASTSSPGQGEEAFF. The V call is TRBV28, the J call TRBJ1-1; no DNA is available, so the TRBD1 call from TCRdb remains unchecked. This CDR3 has 15 amino acids. In germline, CDR1 is MDHEN, CDR2 SYDVKM.

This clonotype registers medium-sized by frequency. Here the CDR3 reads CAISELAGGVTDTQYF. The V and J genes are TRBV10-3 and TRBJ2-3; TCRdb outputs TRBD2, but without DNA this stays unchecked. The V gene's germline CDR1 is ENHRY and CDR2 SYGVKD. This CDR3 is 16 amino acids long.

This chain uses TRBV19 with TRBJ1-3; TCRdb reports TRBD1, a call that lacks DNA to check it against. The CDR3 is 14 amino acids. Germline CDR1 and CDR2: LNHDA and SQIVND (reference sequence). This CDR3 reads CASSSRPTGNTIYF.

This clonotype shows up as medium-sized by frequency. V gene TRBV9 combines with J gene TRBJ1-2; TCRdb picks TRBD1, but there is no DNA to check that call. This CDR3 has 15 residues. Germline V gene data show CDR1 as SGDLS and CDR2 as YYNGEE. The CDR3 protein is CASSVDPGGGYGYTF.

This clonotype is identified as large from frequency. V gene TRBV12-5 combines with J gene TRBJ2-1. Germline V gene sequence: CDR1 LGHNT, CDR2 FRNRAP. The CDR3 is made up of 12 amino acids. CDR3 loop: CASGLGYDEQFF.

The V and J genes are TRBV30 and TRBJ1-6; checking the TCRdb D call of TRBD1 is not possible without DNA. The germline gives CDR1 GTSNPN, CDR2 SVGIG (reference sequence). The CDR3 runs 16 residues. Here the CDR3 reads CAWSVRTGGYNSPLHF.